Following are 11 T cell receptor beta chains from one sample sequenced in a study of blood T cell repertoires in COVID-19. TCRdb keeps only in-frame clones here, not all; method: immunoSEQ multiplex PCR. The repertoire consists of approximately 170,000 clones, with about 89% occurring once and the leading ten covering roughly 3.5%. The sequenced material came from peripheral blood. Source of these receptors: a man in his 70s with acute or convalescent COVID-19.

V and J are TRBV27 and TRBJ2-3; D gene uncertain. The V and J ends lost 7 bases and 9 bases respectively, with 14 bases between them. The germline CDR1 and CDR2 sequences are MNHEY and SMNVEV (reference sequence). The CDR3 runs 12 residues. CDR3 nucleotides: TGTGCCAGCAAGCGCTCCGGTGGGACGCAGTATTTT. It encodes CASKRSGGTQYF.

The chain combines TRBV19 with TRBJ1-3; 10 bases agree with TRBD1. After removal of 6 bases from V and 0 bases from J, the junction contained 14 bases not matched to a gene. CDR3 length: 19 amino acids. Germline assignment: CDR1 LNHDA and CDR2 SQIVND (reference sequence). The CDR3 region is CASRRQGAVLSVSGNTIYF. CDR3 nucleotides: TGTGCCAGTAGGAGACAGGGGGCTGTTTTATCCGTCTCTGGAAACACCATATATTTT.

This sequence joins TRBV27 and TRBJ2-1, with 13 bases matching TRBD2. From germline, CDR1 is MNHEY and CDR2 SMNVEV (reference sequence). The CDR3 is 17 residues long. V dropped 1 base and J dropped 5; count of bases not matched to a gene: 5. This chain's CDR3 is CASSLWGLAGINNEQFF. In DNA form, the CDR3 reads TGTGCCAGCAGTTTATGGGGACTAGCGGGAATCAACAATGAGCAGTTCTTC.

This sequence joins TRBV29-1 and TRBJ2-7; D possibly corresponds to TRBD2 (6 bases). The V end lost 4 bases, the J end lost 5 bases, and 12 bases lay between the germline ends. This CDR3 is built from 12 residues. Germline assignment: CDR1 SQVTM and CDR2 ANQGSEA. The CDR3: CSVGRDRDEQYF. CDR3 in DNA: TGCAGCGTTGGGCGGGATCGGGACGAGCAGTACTTC.

The J gene is TRBJ2-1, the V gene TRBV5-1; D unresolved. Germline loops: CDR1 SGHRS, CDR2 YFSETQ. V lost 3 bases and J 9 bases, leaving 13 bases between the germline ends. This CDR3 spans 13 amino acids. The CDR3, as DNA: TGCGCCAGCAGCTCAATAGAAGTGAGTGAGCAGTTCTTC. This translates into CASSSIEVSEQFF.

This rearrangement joins TRBV5-4 to TRBJ2-7, with a possible D match to TRBD2 (5 bases). V was trimmed by 4 bases and J by 1 base, leaving 12 bases between them. The CDR3 is 14 residues long. Germline CDR1 SGHNT, CDR2 YYREEE (reference sequence). The CDR3: CASSTREGSYEQYF. In DNA form, the CDR3 reads TGTGCCAGCAGCACCCGCGAGGGATCCTACGAGCAGTACTTC.

The J gene is TRBJ2-2, the V gene TRBV11-3; 10 bases fit TRBD2. There are 15 residues in the CDR3. V dropped 8 bases and J dropped 7; count of bases not matched to a gene: 10. The V gene's germline CDR1 is SGHNT and CDR2 YENEEA. The DNA for the CDR3 is TGTGCCAGCTCCAAGCGGGGGGGCCTTGACGGGGAGCTGTTTTTT. Its protein is CASSKRGGLDGELFF.

The gene calls are TRBV7-3 and TRBJ2-2; 11 bases match TRBD1. The germline V gene has CDR1 SGHTA and CDR2 FQGTGA. J was trimmed by 8 bases and V by 0 bases; bases with no gene match: 2. The CDR3 is 15 amino acids. The CDR3 region has the DNA TGTGCCAGCAGCTTAACAGGACAGGGGGCAGGGGAGCTGTTTTTT. Protein product: CASSLTGQGAGELFF.

The V call is TRBV6-6, the J call TRBJ2-3; no clear D gene. The CDR3 consists of 12 residues. Germline CDR1 and CDR2: MNHNY and SVGAGI (reference sequence). Trimming shortened V by 4 bases and J by 8 bases, and 10 bases separated the two germline ends. CDR3 residues: CASSFPSSTQYF. In nucleotides, the CDR3 is TGTGCCAGCAGTTTCCCCTCGAGTACGCAGTATTTT.

The V call is TRBV7-2, the J call TRBJ1-4; TRBD1 aligns across 8 bases. The CDR3 has 17 amino acids. The J segment lost 3 bases and the V segment lost 5 bases, leaving 11 bases of the junction unmatched. Germline V gene lookup returns CDR1 SGHTA and CDR2 FQGNSA. CDR3 coding DNA: TGTGCCAGCAGCCCGGCGGCCAGGGGGCCCTCTAATGAAAAACTGTTTTTT. This encodes CASSPAARGPSNEKLFF.

The chain joins TRBV5-4 to TRBJ2-5, with D possibly being TRBD1 (6 bases). Looked up from germline, CDR1 is SGHNT and CDR2 is YYREEE (reference sequence). This CDR3 contains 15 residues. Trimming cost V 4 bases and J 4 bases, with 17 bases left between them. In DNA form, the CDR3 reads TGTGCCAGCAGCCCCCGAGGGGGTTCCCGAGAGACCCAGTACTTC. It encodes CASSPRGGSRETQYF.